The T cell receptor (beta chain) under discussion was sequenced for a study of T cell changes during pregnancy in multiple sclerosis. Sequencing used immunoSEQ multiplex PCR; TCRdb keeps in-frame clones, though not all of them. Of about 59,000 clones in the sample, around 94% were seen once. The V gene lost 1 base and the J gene lost 5 bases, with 15 bases spanning the gap. The CDR3 extends over 15 amino acids. Germline-derived CDR1 and CDR2 are LGHNA and YNFKEQ. This receptor was taken from a female donor with multiple sclerosis, enrolled in a pregnancy study. The sample in question was CD8+ T cells from peripheral blood mononuclear cells, obtained after pregnancy. V is TRBV4-2 and J is TRBJ2-7; tentative D call: TRBD1 (6 bases). The chain's CDR3 is CASSQVSGVYDEQYF. The CDR3 DNA reads as TGTGCCAGCAGCCAAGTTTCAGGGGTATATGACGAGCAGTACTTC.